The present entry profiles one T cell receptor (beta chain) with its context. Its antigen is still unknown. These data originate in a study of T cell responses to AZD1222 COVID-19 vaccine. Study-wide results and caveats: When two AZD1222 doses had been given, Spike-specific TCR breadth and depth rose.

Assay used: immunoSEQ multiplex PCR; TCRdb lists only in-frame clones, some missing. The sample lists tens of thousands of clones; around 86% were seen once. V lost 3 bases, J lost 6 bases, and 6 bases lay in between. This CDR3 has 12 residues. Sequenced material: peripheral blood, taken on day 0 of AZD1222 vaccination. This chain joins TRBV12-3 or TRBV12-4 and TRBJ2-1, with TRBD2 as a possible D gene (5 bases). The source is an adult in good health. CDR3 in DNA: TGTGCCAGCAGTTTCCGGGGCAATGAGCAGTTCTTC. This sequence encodes CASSFRGNEQFF.